This TCR beta chain was captured in a study of blood T cell repertoires in COVID-19. Study-level information: The United States, Italy and Spain supplied acute and convalescent COVID-19 samples. Sources were T cells, B-cell-depleted T cells, or PBMCs; the material itself was cDNA or gDNA.

As handled by the study authors: From reference gene primer amplification, estimates of nucleated cell counts were derived. Assay used: immunoSEQ multiplex PCR; TCRdb lists only in-frame clones, some missing. Clonal size and the V and J genes are those of that table, whereas D and trimming came from the DNA. Here the sample spans about 69,000 clones, more than 75% being singletons. Sample: peripheral blood. This clonotype was obtained from a human donor in a cohort sampled during active COVID-19.

The CDR3 spells CARSGTGGAYEQYF. As DNA, the CDR3 is TGTGCCCGCTCCGGGACAGGAGGGGCCTACGAGCAGTACTTC. The rearrangement joins TRBV30 to TRBJ2-7; 8 nucleotides match TRBD1. The CDR3 sequence is 14 residues long. The V gene end was trimmed by 8 bases and the J gene end by 2 bases; junction bases not matched to a gene: 11. Germline V lookup: CDR1 GTSNPN, CDR2 SVGIG (reference sequence).